The clone carrying this T cell receptor (beta chain) has just one count. Its target is unknown. The sample is drawn from a study of OX40 agonist ivuxolimab in advanced cancers. The wider study: It was ivuxolimab, an agonistic anti-OX40 (CD134) antibody, that patients were treated with. The study's findings and limits: Both CD4+ and CD8+ T cell populations in blood had undergone clonal expansion by week 6 at 0.1 to 3.0 mg/kg.

TCRdb's copy holds only in-frame clones and misses some; the assay was immunoSEQ multiplex PCR. This repertoire shows about 69,000 clones, 80% found once; its top ten account for 2% to 2.5%. Germline values: CDR1 SGHTS, CDR2 YDEGEE. With 4 bases clipped from V and 1 base from J, the junction kept 8 bases outside the gene matches. This CDR3 has 16 amino acids. Collection of blood occurred at baseline, at cycle 4 day 1, and at cycle 7 day 1. The specimen comprised CD4+ or CD8+ T cells sorted from blood, sampled in a trial of the OX40 agonist ivuxolimab. The chain links TRBV5-8 to TRBJ2-5; TRBD2 matches at 9 bases. This clonotype originated in an adult with an advanced solid tumor such as melanoma, head and neck, liver or kidney cancer. The CDR3 reads CASSQVSSGTQETQYF. DNA of the CDR3: TGTGCCAGCAGCCAAGTCTCTAGCGGGACCCAAGAGACCCAGTACTTC.